This TCR beta chain was recorded in a study of post-analysis software for immune sequencing data. Broader study findings: Controls had significantly higher normalized Chao1 diversity than multiple sclerosis patients. Elevated frequency relative to controls characterized several TRBV segments in patients, TRBV5-6, TRBV5-1 and TRBV20-1 among them. Samples from a shared batch, those prepared together, strongly co-clustered by F measure.

Prepared libraries of TCR beta cDNA carried unique molecular identifiers. Starting from about 0.94 to 9.7 million T cells, the study yielded about 490,000 cDNA molecules. In TCRdb, the PCR reads were re-called with MiXCR into one record per CDR3 protein. The sample contains 550,000 to 700,000 distinct CDR3 sequences, about 40% of which appear only once. V gave up 11 bases and J gave up 9 bases, with 14 bases separating them. Germline V gives CDR1 ENHRY, CDR2 SYGVKD. This CDR3 spans 11 amino acids. This clonotype was seen only a few times. Its antigen is still unknown. The sequencing input was blood. V is TRBV10-3 and J is TRBJ2-1; either TRBD1 or TRBD2 may supply D (5 bases each). The sequence came from a girl aged 5-17 years with multiple sclerosis. The CDR3 nucleotides are TGTGCCTCCCGTGGGGGTGGTGAGCAGTTCTTC. Its protein product is CASRGGGEQFF.